These 4 T cell receptor beta chains originate from one sample sequenced in a study of cytomegalovirus exposure and HLA in healthy donors (dated 2017 in TCRdb). Library preparation employed the immunoSEQ multiplex PCR assay. For the multiplex PCR, a mixture combining 60 forward primers for TCR Vbeta segments and 13 reverse primers for TCR Jbeta segments was used. Sourced from immuneACCESS, this table was stored by TCRdb with only in-frame sequences that have V and J called. A share of the clones is absent; for the studies checked, an unresolved V gene accounts for under half, and the remainder has no known explanation. In this sample the table shows over 80,000 clones, 65% to 85% of which occur a single time. The ten largest make up 2.5% to 3.5% of the sample. The sequenced sample consisted of PBMCs. These TCRs come from a female donor in good health and CMV-seropositive.

The CDR3 loop reads CASSRTGYEQFF. Here the CDR3 DNA reads TGTGCCAGCAGCCGTACAGGGTATGAGCAGTTCTTC. V gene TRBV7-9 combines with J gene TRBJ2-1; possible D gene TRBD1, 6 bases. In germline, CDR1 is SEHNR, CDR2 FQNEAQ (reference sequence). This CDR3 contains 12 residues. Trimming took off 5 bases at V and 8 bases at J, with 10 bases between the two ends.

The J gene is TRBJ2-7, the V gene TRBV28; D perhaps matches TRBD1 (6 bases). V shed 4 bases and J shed 3 bases, with 16 bases lying between them. This CDR3 comprises 15 residues. CDR1 is MDHEN, CDR2 SYDVKM, per germline. The CDR3 reads CASSSPRAGDYEQYF. The CDR3 DNA follows: TGTGCCAGCAGTTCCCCCCGAGCAGGGGACTACGAGCAGTACTTC.

This clone has just a few counts. The chain uses TRBV28 and TRBJ2-7, with 8 nucleotides matching TRBD1. There are 14 residues in the CDR3. V shed 7 bases, J shed 6 bases, and the junction held 11 bases outside the gene matches. CDR1 MDHEN and CDR2 SYDVKM come from the germline V gene. The CDR3 nucleotides read TGTGCCAGCAACCCGGACAGGGCGGTCGCCGAGCAGTACTTC. It translates to CASNPDRAVAEQYF.

This clone was recorded a few times. An end of the junction differs from the germline gene, which may be a read error. The chain couples TRBV6-5 to TRBJ1-2; D is unresolved. CDR1 and CDR2 (germline): MNHEY, SVGAGI. The CDR3 spans 16 residues. CDR3 DNA sequence: TGTGCCAGCAGTTACGGCGGGCAGACCCCAATCTATGGATACACCTTC. Its translation is CASSYGGQTPIYGYTF.